The sequence of this TCR beta chain was determined in a study of PD-1 blockade in classical Hodgkin lymphoma. General study points: Newly diagnosed and completely responding patients shared comparable baseline diversity. Relapsed/refractory patients reportedly had the lowest baseline TCR diversity, below newly diagnosed patients, who were below healthy donors. The authors excluded patients who started nivolumab under 1 year after ASCT. With CD4+ cells, TCR diversity rose significantly by C4D1, but not with CD8+ cells.

Time point in this sample: cycle 4 day 1 (C4D1), after 5 to 7 weeks of nivolumab. Every patient was affected by relapse after autologous stem cell transplantation, while exposure to brentuximab vedotin was not uniform. It was by magnetic negative selection that CD4+ T cells were purified from thawed PBMCs. On this clone: The antigen is unknown.

The CDR3 spans 16 residues. The V gene's germline CDR1 is WSHSY and CDR2 SAAADI. Trimming left V 5 bases short and J 7 bases short, with 20 bases between. Measured with immunoSEQ multiplex PCR; TCRdb has only the in-frame clones, and not every one. This table holds some 17,000 clones, 75% found once. This material consisted of CD4+ T cells from blood, taken before the fourth cycle of nivolumab. The TCR sequence derives from a human donor with classical Hodgkin lymphoma. V is TRBV10-2 and J is TRBJ2-2, with a tentative D call TRBD1 (6 bases). The CDR3 DNA sequence: TGCGCCAGCAGTTCTAGCCGACAGGCTCGAGGCGGGGAGCTGTTTTTT. Translation: CASSSSRQARGGELFF.